The 12 T cell receptor beta chains below were found in one sample sequenced in a study of blood T cells in healthy people across ages. With a J-beta primer mix and a sample-barcoded 5' primer, a second PCR ran roughly 7 to 11 cycles. TCRdb analysed the 5' RACE reads with MiXCR anew, one entry per CDR3 protein. The table lists more than 650,000 distinct CDR3 sequences, approximately 22% of them singletons. The sequencing sample was made of blood. These receptors were collected from a man between 65 and 85 years old in good health.

CDR3 DNA sequence: TGTGCCTCCCGAGAGCTAGACAGGGGGCAAACTGAAGCTTTCTTT. Its translation is CASRELDRGQTEAFF. The chain recombines TRBV10-3 with TRBJ1-1, with 10 bases that match TRBD1. The CDR3 totals 15 residues. Looked up from germline, CDR1 is ENHRY and CDR2 is SYGVKD. Losses at the gene ends were 11 bases for V and 5 bases for J; bases not matched to a gene: 14.

J is TRBJ2-3 and V is TRBV25-1; a weak D match, TRBD2 (6 bases). The CDR3 runs 15 residues. From germline, CDR1 is MGHDK and CDR2 SYGVNS. With 5 bases removed from V and 4 bases from J, the gap between germline ends came to 16 bases. The CDR3 nucleotides are TGTGCCAGCAGTTCCCCGACTAGTCGGCCAGATACGCAGTATTTT. Translation gives CASSSPTSRPDTQYF.

The chain couples TRBV7-2 to TRBJ2-1, with TRBD2 identical over 9 bases. CDR3 length equals 14 residues. V was pared by 6 bases and J by 5 bases, with 5 bases of the junction left unmatched. The germline V gene has CDR1 SGHTA and CDR2 FQGNSA. The CDR3 region is CASRVLAGNNEQFF. The CDR3 DNA reads as TGTGCCAGCAGGGTTCTAGCGGGGAACAATGAGCAGTTCTTC.

The chain recombines TRBV28 with TRBJ1-2, with TRBD1 as a possible D gene (5 bases). Germline loops: CDR1 MDHEN, CDR2 SYDVKM. This CDR3 contains 12 residues. The CDR3 nucleotides are TGTGTCAGTAAGACAGCGGCCTATGGCTACACCTTC. Its translation: CVSKTAAYGYTF.

The gene calls are TRBV14 and TRBJ2-7, with TRBD1 as a possible D gene (6 bases). Germline V gene data show CDR1 as SGHDN and CDR2 as FVKESK. This CDR3 has 14 residues. The V end lost 0 bases, the J end lost 4 bases, and 10 bases lay between the germline ends. CDR3 DNA: TGTGCCAGCAGCCAAGATCACAGGGTTTACGAGCAGTACGTC. Its translation is CASSQDHRVYEQYV.

V and J are TRBV20-1 and TRBJ2-5; D is unclear. The germline gives CDR1 DFQATT, CDR2 SNEGSKA (reference sequence). With 4 bases removed from V and 5 bases from J, the gap between germline ends came to 8 bases. This CDR3 region has 11 residues. Written as DNA, the CDR3 is TGCAGTGCTACCCATGGGGAGACCCAGTACTTC. This sequence encodes CSATHGETQYF.

The rearrangement links TRBV20-1 to TRBJ2-7; 11 bases fit TRBD2. The CDR3 covers 13 residues. The V segment lost 6 bases and the J segment 3 bases; nucleotides outside the gene matches: 4. The germline V gene encodes CDR1 DFQATT and CDR2 SNEGSKA (reference sequence). The CDR3 loop reads CSARLAGIYEQYF. The CDR3 coding sequence is TGCAGTGCAAGACTAGCGGGGATCTACGAGCAGTACTTC.

The chain recombines TRBV3-1 with TRBJ2-5; tentative D call: TRBD1 (6 bases). Germline-derived CDR1 and CDR2 are LGHDT and YNNKEL (reference sequence). This CDR3 is built from 14 residues. Trimming left V 2 bases short and J 2 bases short, with 9 bases between. CDR3 bases: TGTGCCAGCAGCCAAAGGACAGCGCAAGAGACCCAGTACTTC. Protein: CASSQRTAQETQYF.

This clonotype was found many times. The chain is built from TRBV13 and TRBJ2-7; 9 nucleotides match TRBD1. Trimming at V came to 5 bases and at J to 3 bases, leaving 14 bases not matched to a gene. The CDR3 spans 17 residues. The V gene's germline CDR1 is PRHDT and CDR2 FYEKMQ (reference sequence). CDR3 coding DNA: TGTGCCAGCAGCCACCTCGAGGGACAGGGCATAGACTACGAGCAGTACGTC. Translating it yields CASSHLEGQGIDYEQYV.

The genes are TRBV4-1 and TRBJ1-2; tentative D call: TRBD1 (6 bases). This CDR3 is 16 amino acids long. The V gene's germline CDR1 is MGHRA and CDR2 YSYEKL. V was shortened by 0 bases and J by 2 bases, with 13 bases between the two germline ends. In DNA form, the CDR3 reads TGCGCCAGCAGCCAAGACCCCAGGGGCCCCAACTATGGCTACACCTTC. Residues: CASSQDPRGPNYGYTF.

V and J are TRBV9 and TRBJ2-7; D is possibly TRBD1 (6 bases). The tail of the sequence fits TRBJ2-1 better, so the J call may be wrong. CDR1 is SGDLS, CDR2 YYNGEE, per germline. The CDR3 sequence is 15 residues long. CDR3 DNA sequence: TGTGCCAGCAGCCCCACAGGGAAGTATTACAATGAGCAGTTCTTC. It translates to CASSPTGKYYNEQFF.

This clonotype appeared a few times. The chain employs TRBV14 and TRBJ2-1, with 9 positions matching TRBD2. The V gene end was trimmed by 1 base and the J gene end by 2 bases; junction bases not matched to a gene: 3. The CDR3 has 16 amino acids. Germline lookup yields CDR1 SGHDN and CDR2 FVKESK. The CDR3 DNA follows: TGTGCCAGCAGCCAAGTAGGCGGGGGGGCCTACAATGAGCAGTTCTTC. It translates to CASSQVGGGAYNEQFF. Full variable domain (outside the CDR3, taken from reference TRBV14 and TRBJ2-1): EAGVTQFPSHSVIEKGQTVTLRCDPISGHDNLYWYRRVMGKEIKFLLHFVKESKQDESGMPNNRFLAERTGGTYSTLKVQPAELEDSGVYFCASSQVGGGAYNEQFFGPGTRLTVL.